These 9 T cell receptor beta chains were all obtained from the same sample, sequenced in a study of blood T cell repertoires in COVID-19. Profiling relied on immunoSEQ multiplex PCR, and the TCRdb table lists in-frame clones only, not all of them. The table lists fewer than 350,000 clones, approximately 85% of them singletons. The specimen sequenced was PBMCs or T cells enriched from blood (not recorded which). These TCRs come from a young man who had recovered from COVID-19.

The chain is built from TRBV19 and TRBJ1-6; 7 bases are shared with TRBD1. Per germline, CDR1 LNHDA and CDR2 SQIVND (reference sequence). The trim removed 5 bases at V and 4 bases at J, leaving 5 bases unmatched. The CDR3 is 15 residues long. The CDR3 sequence: CASSVTQGYNSPLHF. CDR3 coding DNA: TGTGCCAGTAGTGTAACACAGGGGTATAATTCACCCCTCCACTTT.

The V gene is TRBV6-2 or TRBV6-3, the J gene TRBJ2-3, with TRBD2 matching 9 bases. The V segment lost 2 bases and the J segment 2 bases; nucleotides outside the gene matches: 11. CDR3 length: 18 amino acids. Per germline, CDR1 MNHEY and CDR2 SVGEGT. CDR3: CASSYPLVAGVLTDTQYF. For the CDR3, the DNA is TGTGCCAGCAGTTACCCGTTGGTAGCGGGGGTTCTCACAGATACGCAGTATTTT.

This rearrangement joins TRBV7-9 to TRBJ2-1; TRBD2 matches 9 bases. This CDR3 has 17 amino acids. Germline lookup yields CDR1 SEHNR and CDR2 FQNEAQ (reference sequence). The V gene end was trimmed by 3 bases and the J gene end by 2 bases; junction bases not matched to a gene: 8. In DNA, the CDR3 is TGTGCCAGCAGCTTTGCCCCATTAGCGGGGGCCTACAATGAGCAGTTCTTC. Residues: CASSFAPLAGAYNEQFF.

CDR3 residues: CASSRTSGLSDTQYF. CDR3 DNA sequence: TGTGCCAGCAGCAGGACTAGCGGCTTGTCAGATACGCAGTATTTT. V gene TRBV7-3 combines with J gene TRBJ2-3, with 10 bases identical to TRBD2. There are 15 residues in the CDR3. The V and J ends lost 5 bases and 4 bases, in that order; junction bases with no gene match: 6. Germline assignment: CDR1 SGHTA and CDR2 FQGTGA.

The chain uses TRBV15 and TRBJ2-2; 8 nucleotides line up with TRBD1. Germline CDR1 is LNHNV and CDR2 is YYDKDF (reference sequence). This CDR3 spans 18 amino acids. Trimming took 0 bases from V and 1 from J; bases not matched to a gene: 7. The CDR3 DNA follows: TGTGCCACCAGCAGAGATCCACCCGGACAGGGGAACACCGGGGAGCTGTTTTTT. Its protein is CATSRDPPGQGNTGELFF.

This chain connects TRBV6-8 to TRBJ2-7, with 9 bases fitting TRBD1. In germline, CDR1 is MNHGY, CDR2 SAAAGT. The CDR3 spans 16 residues. The junction had 17 bases not matched to a gene; V was cut back by 10 bases and J by 4 bases. The CDR3 is CAKILRDRASLYEQYF. DNA of the CDR3: TGTGCCAAGATCCTGCGGGACAGGGCCTCTTTGTACGAGCAGTACTTC.

The chain uses TRBV5-1 and TRBJ2-7, with TRBD2 as a possible D gene (6 bases). V lost 4 bases to trimming and J lost 6 bases, with 20 bases between them. Germline V gene sequence: CDR1 SGHRS, CDR2 YFSETQ. This CDR3 is built from 15 residues. The CDR3 DNA follows: TGCGCCAGCAGCCGTACCGGGGGTTCGGTCGGCGAGCAGTACTTC. Translating gives CASSRTGGSVGEQYF.

The V and J genes are TRBV6-5 and TRBJ1-2; D may be TRBD1 (5 bases). Trimming cost V 8 bases and J 5 bases, with 9 bases left between them. Germline lookup yields CDR1 MNHEY and CDR2 SVGAGI. This CDR3 has 11 residues. CDR3 residues: CASGDSYGYTF. The CDR3 nucleotides read TGTGCCAGCGGAGACAGTTATGGCTACACCTTC.

The chain uses TRBV5-4 and TRBJ1-4; D perhaps matches TRBD1 (6 bases). The CDR3 contains 15 residues. Trimming shortened V by 0 bases and J by 0 bases, and 6 bases separated the two germline ends. Germline V gene data show CDR1 as SGHNT and CDR2 as YYREEE (reference sequence). The CDR3 nucleotides read TGTGCCAGCAGCTTGGGACAGGCAACTAATGAAAAACTGTTTTTT. Translated: CASSLGQATNEKLFF.